This T cell receptor beta chain comes out of a study of HIV-infected patients and healthy controls. Via MiXCR, TCRdb re-called the 5' RACE reads, giving one row per CDR3 protein. The repertoire holds more than 60,000 distinct CDR3 sequences, with approximately 21% as singletons. This clonotype was seen many times. CDR1 is SGHTA, CDR2 FQGNSA, per germline. The trim removed 8 bases at V and 3 bases at J, leaving 10 bases unmatched. This CDR3 region has 15 residues. Sequencing was performed on CD4+ T cells from blood. This receptor was identified in a human donor in good health. This rearrangement joins TRBV7-2 to TRBJ2-1; TRBD2 matches 7 bases. CDR3 in DNA: TGTGCCAGCGGTAGGTCGGGAGGACTCTACAATGAGCAGTTCTTC. It translates to CASGRSGGLYNEQFF.